Listed below are T cell receptor beta chains from one sample, sequenced in a study of T cell responses to AZD1222 COVID-19 vaccine. Method: immunoSEQ multiplex PCR; TCRdb's copy keeps in-frame clones and lacks some. The profile covers 90,000 to 120,000 clones, with roughly 90% appearing a single time and about 6.6% taken by the ten largest. The input for sequencing was peripheral blood, taken on day 0 of AZD1222 vaccination. Receptors originate from an adult in good health. CDR3s include the opening cysteine and the closing phenylalanine or tryptophan. The D gene is left open where the match is weak. The size entry is marked missing in some rows and otherwise reads once, few, many or a size class.

TRBJ1-3 TRBV19 . . TGTGCCAGTAGTATTCTGGGACGCTCTGGAAACACCATATATTTT CASSILGRSGNTIYF
TRBJ2-1 TRBV28 . . TGTGCCAGCATCATACTGAAGGTCAGCGACCCAGAAGAGCAGTTCTTC CASIILKVSDPEEQFF
TRBJ2-5 TRBV11-3 . . TGTGCCAGCAGCGCCACCCAAAGGGAGACCCAGTACTTC CASSATQRETQYF
TRBJ1-5 TRBV6-5 . . TGTGCCAGCGGATGGGGAGGGAATAGCAATCAGCCCCAGCATTTT CASGWGGNSNQPQHF
TRBJ1-2 TRBV5-5 . TRBD1 TGTGCCAGCAGCACCGGGACAGGGGAGGTGGGCTACACCTTC CASSTGTGEVGYTF
TRBJ2-5 TRBV28 . . TGTGCCAGCAGTTTATCACCAGGGTCGGGCCAAGAGACCCAGTACTTC CASSLSPGSGQETQYF
TRBJ1-5 TRBV27 . . TGTGCCAGCAGTCCCAGTGCAGGTCGTGATCAGCCCCAGCATTTT CASSPSAGRDQPQHF
TRBJ1-5 TRBV4-3 . . TGCGCCAGCAGCCAAGGGGATAGCAATCAGCCCCAGCATTTT CASSQGDSNQPQHF
TRBJ1-1 TRBV7-2 . . TGTGCCAGCACCGGGCCCGTTCTCGGGGCTTTCTTT CASTGPVLGAFF
TRBJ1-2 TRBV28 . TRBD1 TGTGCCAGCACCCTAGGAGACAGGGGCCTTTATGGCTACACCTTC CASTLGDRGLYGYTF
TRBJ2-1 TRBV24-1 . TRBD1 TGTGCCACCAGTGATGACAGGGCCCACCGCTACAATGAGCAGTTCTTC CATSDDRAHRYNEQFF
TRBJ1-6 TRBV4-2 . . TGTGCCAGCAGCCGATTCCGGGACACCAATAATTCACCCCTCCACTTT CASSRFRDTNNSPLHF
TRBJ1-5 TRBV18 . TRBD1 TGTGCCAGCTCGACAGGGATTGACAATCAGCCCCAGCATTTT CASSTGIDNQPQHF
TRBJ2-3 TRBV5-4 . . TGTGCCAGCAGCTTTAGCGAGTATACGCAGTATTTT CASSFSEYTQYF
TRBJ1-5 TRBV11-3 . . TGTGCCAGCAGCTTACCGTATCAGGTCGTTAGGGGGGGCAATCAGCCCCAGCATTTT CASSLPYQVVRGGNQPQHF
TRBJ1-2 TRBV19 . . TGTGCCAGTAGAGGGCCGATCTATGGCTACACCTTC CASRGPIYGYTF
TRBJ1-6 TRBV2 . . TGTGCCAGCAGTGAATTGGCAAATTCACCCCTCCACTTT CASSELANSPLHF
TRBJ1-2 TRBV10-2 few . TGCGCCAGCAGTGAGTCGCAAGGAAGGTATGGCTACACCTTC CASSESQGRYGYTF
TRBJ2-2 TRBV7-9 . . TGTGCCAGCAGCTTAGGACAGCCCCTTGGTGGGCTGTTTTTT CASSLGQPLGGLFF
TRBJ2-7 TRBV19 . . TGTGCCAGTAGTATTGGGGGGAGCGAGCAGTACTTC CASSIGGSEQYF
TRBJ2-7 TRBV27 . . TGTGCCAGCAGTCCGCCTCGGGGCTACGAGCAGTACTTC CASSPPRGYEQYF
TRBJ2-7 TRBV2 . . TGTGCCAGCAGTACGGGGGACGGGGCAACCAACCCGGCGCAGTACTTC CASSTGDGATNPAQYF
TRBJ2-4 TRBV5-6 . TRBD1 TGTGCCAGCAGCTCACCGGGACAGGGAGTAATTCAGTACTTC CASSSPGQGVIQYF
TRBJ2-7 TRBV28 . TRBD1 TGTGCCAGCAGTTTCTACACCGGGACAGTATCCTACGAGCAGTACTTC CASSFYTGTVSYEQYF
TRBJ2-3 TRBV5-1 . TRBD2 TGCGCCAGCAGCGCCGGGACTAGCGGATACACAGATACGCAGTATTTT CASSAGTSGYTDTQYF
TRBJ2-1 TRBV9 . TRBD2 TGTGCCAGCAGCACTAGCGGGTACAGCCCAAACAATGAGCAGTTCTTC CASSTSGYSPNNEQFF
TRBJ2-1 TRBV11-2 . TRBD2 TGTGCCAGCAGCTTAGCCCCGGATAGCGGGAGGGTAGATGAGCAGTTCTTC CASSLAPDSGRVDEQFF
TRBJ1-2 TRBV6-1 few . TGTGCCAGCAGTGAAGCTTGGCCAGACGGCTACACCTTC CASSEAWPDGYTF
TRBJ1-6 TRBV4-2 . TRBD1 TGTGCCAGCAGCCGAGAACAGGGGGCCTCTTCACCCCTCCACTTT CASSREQGASSPLHF
TRBJ1-5 TRBV28 . TRBD1 TGTGCCAGCAGTTTCGGACAGGGCCGCAATCAGCCCCAGCATTTT CASSFGQGRNQPQHF
TRBJ2-1 TRBV5-1 once . TGCGCCAGTTGGGAGTTTCACAATGAGCAGTTCTTC CASWEFHNEQFF
TRBJ1-2 TRBV2 once . TGTGCCAGCAGTGGAGGACAAATCTATGGCTACACCTTC CASSGGQIYGYTF
TRBJ2-2 TRBV24-1 few TRBD2 TGTGCCACAACCGGGACTAGCGGGAGAGGTAACGGGGAGCTGTTTTTT CATTGTSGRGNGELFF
TRBJ1-1 TRBV9 few . TGTGCCGGCTCACAGGGTGTAGGGACTGAAGCTTTCTTT CAGSQGVGTEAFF
TRBJ2-1 TRBV28 . TRBD2 TGTGCCAGCAGTAAGACTAGCGGCTCCTACAATGAGCAGTTCTTC CASSKTSGSYNEQFF
TRBJ2-7 TRBV30 . . TGTGCCTGGAAGGCAGGTCCCAACCCCTACGAGCAGTACTTC CAWKAGPNPYEQYF
TRBJ1-1 TRBV5-1 . . TGCGCCAGCAGCCGGACTGGGAACACTGAAGCTTTCTTT CASSRTGNTEAFF
TRBJ2-1 TRBV5-1 . . TGCGCCAGCAGCTTGGGACCTAACAATGAGCAGTTCTTC CASSLGPNNEQFF
TRBJ1-3 TRBV15 . . TGTGCCACCAGCAGAGATGCCATCGTGGGTGGAAACACCATATATTTT CATSRDAIVGGNTIYF
TRBJ1-2 TRBV7-2 . . TGTGCCAGCAGCCCTGGCCGAGGTCGTGGCTACACCTTC CASSPGRGRGYTF
TRBJ1-3 TRBV11-3 . . TGTGCCAGCAGCTTAAGCGCCTCTGGAAACACCATATATTTT CASSLSASGNTIYF
TRBJ2-3 TRBV10-3 . . TGTGCCATCAGTGAGCGAAACGGGGCCCCTAGCACAGATACGCAGTATTTT CAISERNGAPSTDTQYF
TRBJ2-2 TRBV3-1/TRBV3-2 . TRBD2 TGTGCCAGCAGCCCGACTAGCGGGAAGGGCGGGGAGCTGTTTTTT CASSPTSGKGGELFF
TRBJ1-5 TRBV6-5 . TRBD1 TGTGCCAGCAGTACGGGGACAGGAGACAATCAGCCCCAGCATTTT CASSTGTGDNQPQHF
TRBJ2-7 TRBV18 . . TGTGCCAGCTCACCATCTCCAGGTTACGAGCAGTACTTC CASSPSPGYEQYF
TRBJ1-1 TRBV6-5 . . TGTGCCAGCAGGGAGGTTTTGAACACTGAAGCTTTCTTT CASREVLNTEAFF
TRBJ2-1 TRBV10-1 . TRBD2 TGCGCCAGCACTGAGACTAGCGGGAGAAACAATGAGCAGTTCTTC CASTETSGRNNEQFF
TRBJ1-4 TRBV2 once TRBD1 TGTGCCAGCAGAGAACAGGGGGCTGAAAAACTGTTTTTT CASREQGAEKLFF